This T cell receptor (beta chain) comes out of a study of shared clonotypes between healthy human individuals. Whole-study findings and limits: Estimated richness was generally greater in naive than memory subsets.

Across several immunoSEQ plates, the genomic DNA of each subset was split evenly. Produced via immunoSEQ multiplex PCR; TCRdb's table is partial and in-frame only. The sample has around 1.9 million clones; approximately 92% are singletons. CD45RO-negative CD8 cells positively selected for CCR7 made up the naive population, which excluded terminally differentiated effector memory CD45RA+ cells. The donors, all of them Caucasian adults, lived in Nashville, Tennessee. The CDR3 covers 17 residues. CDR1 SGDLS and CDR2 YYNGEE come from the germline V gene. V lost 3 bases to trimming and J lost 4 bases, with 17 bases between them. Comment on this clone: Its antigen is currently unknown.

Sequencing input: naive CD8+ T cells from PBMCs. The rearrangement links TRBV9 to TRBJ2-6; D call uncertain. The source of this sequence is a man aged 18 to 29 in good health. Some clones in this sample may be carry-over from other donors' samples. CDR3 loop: CASSAPRRTDGANVLTF. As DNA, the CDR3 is TGTGCCAGCAGCGCCCCCCGACGGACCGACGGGGCCAACGTCCTGACTTTC.